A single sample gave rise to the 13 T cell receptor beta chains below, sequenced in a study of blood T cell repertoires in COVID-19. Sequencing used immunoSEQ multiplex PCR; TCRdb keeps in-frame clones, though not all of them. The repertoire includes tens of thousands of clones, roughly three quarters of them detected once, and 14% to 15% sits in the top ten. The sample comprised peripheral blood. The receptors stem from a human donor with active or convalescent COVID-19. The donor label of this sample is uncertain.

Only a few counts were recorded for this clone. CDR3 DNA sequence: TGTGCCAGCTCACCATTGGACAGAAAGTCTTCTGGCTACACCTTC. Residues: CASSPLDRKSSGYTF. The rearrangement joins TRBV18 to TRBJ1-2; the D gene is possibly TRBD1 (6 bases). CDR1 is KGHSH and CDR2 is LQKENI in the germline V gene. The CDR3 is made up of 15 amino acids. V was trimmed by 2 bases and J by 7 bases, leaving 17 bases between them. Full variable domain (rest looked up from reference TRBV18 and TRBJ1-2): NAGVMQNPRHLVRRRGQEARLRCSPMKGHSHVYWYRQLPEEGLKFMVYLQKENIIDESGMPKERFSAEFPKEGPSILRIQQVVRGDSAAYFCASSPLDRKSSGYTFGSGTRLTVV.

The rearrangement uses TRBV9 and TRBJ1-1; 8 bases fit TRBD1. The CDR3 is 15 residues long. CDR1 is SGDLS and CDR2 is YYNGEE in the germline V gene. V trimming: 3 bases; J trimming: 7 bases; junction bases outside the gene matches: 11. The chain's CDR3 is CASSGSGTGAHEAFF. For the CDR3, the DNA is TGTGCCAGCAGCGGGTCGGGGACAGGCGCCCATGAAGCTTTCTTT.

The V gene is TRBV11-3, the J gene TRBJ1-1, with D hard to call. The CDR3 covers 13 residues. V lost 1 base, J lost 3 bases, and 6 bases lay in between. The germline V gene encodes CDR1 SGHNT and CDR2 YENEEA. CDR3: CASSLGLDTEAFF. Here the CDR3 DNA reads TGTGCCAGCAGCTTAGGGCTTGACACTGAAGCTTTCTTT.

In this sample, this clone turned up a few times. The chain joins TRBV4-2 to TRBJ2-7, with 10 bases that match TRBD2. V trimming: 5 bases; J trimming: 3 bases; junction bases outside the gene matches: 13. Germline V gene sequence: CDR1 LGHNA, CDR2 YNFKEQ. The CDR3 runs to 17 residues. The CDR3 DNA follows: TGTGCCAGCAGCGGGGCAACCGGGACTAGCGTTGGCTACGAGCAGTACTTC. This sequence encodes CASSGATGTSVGYEQYF.

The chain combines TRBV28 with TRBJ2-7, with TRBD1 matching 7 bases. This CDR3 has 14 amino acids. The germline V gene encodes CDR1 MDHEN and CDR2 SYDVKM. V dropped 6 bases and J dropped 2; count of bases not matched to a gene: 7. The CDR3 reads CASSPGTETYEQYF. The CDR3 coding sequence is TGTGCCAGCAGCCCTGGGACAGAAACCTACGAGCAGTACTTC. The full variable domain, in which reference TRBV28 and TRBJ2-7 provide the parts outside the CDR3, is DVKVTQSSRYLVKRTGEKVFLECVQDMDHENMFWYRQDPGLGLRLIYFSYDVKMKEKGDIPEGYSVSREKKERFSLILESASTNQTSMYLCASSPGTETYEQYFGPGTRLTVT.

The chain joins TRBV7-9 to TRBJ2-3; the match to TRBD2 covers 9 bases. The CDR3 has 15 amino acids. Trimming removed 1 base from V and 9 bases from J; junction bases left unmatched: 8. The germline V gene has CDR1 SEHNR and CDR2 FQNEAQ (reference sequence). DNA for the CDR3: TGTGCCAGCAGCTTAGGGGGGCAGCGGGAGGTGACGCAGTATTTT. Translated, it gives CASSLGGQREVTQYF.

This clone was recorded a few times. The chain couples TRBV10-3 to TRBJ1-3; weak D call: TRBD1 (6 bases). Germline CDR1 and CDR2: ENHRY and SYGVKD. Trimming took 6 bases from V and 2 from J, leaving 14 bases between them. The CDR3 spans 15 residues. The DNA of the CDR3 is TGTGCCATCAGCCCGGGTGGACAGCCTGGAAACACCATATATTTT. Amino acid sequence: CAISPGGQPGNTIYF.

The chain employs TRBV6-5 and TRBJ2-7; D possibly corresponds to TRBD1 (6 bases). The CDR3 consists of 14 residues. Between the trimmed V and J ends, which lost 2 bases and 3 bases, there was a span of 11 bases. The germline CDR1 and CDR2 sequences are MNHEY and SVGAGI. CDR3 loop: CASSYGGEGYEQYF. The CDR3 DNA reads TGTGCCAGCAGTTACGGGGGCGAGGGCTACGAGCAGTACTTC.

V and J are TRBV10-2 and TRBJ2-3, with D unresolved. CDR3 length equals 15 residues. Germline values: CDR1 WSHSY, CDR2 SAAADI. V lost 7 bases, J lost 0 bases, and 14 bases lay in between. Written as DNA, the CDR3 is TGCGCCAGCAAAAGAGGCCTGACTAGCACAGATACGCAGTATTTT. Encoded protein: CASKRGLTSTDTQYF.

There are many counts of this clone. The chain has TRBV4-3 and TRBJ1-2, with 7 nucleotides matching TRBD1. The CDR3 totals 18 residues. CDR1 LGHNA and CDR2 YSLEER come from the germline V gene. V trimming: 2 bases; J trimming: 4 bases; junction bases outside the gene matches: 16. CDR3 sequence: CASSQLLRGGGAIYGYTF. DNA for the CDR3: TGCGCCAGCAGCCAACTCCTCCGAGGAGGGGGCGCCATCTATGGCTACACCTTC.

CDR3 sequence (DNA): TGTGCCAGCAGCCCCGGCGGGAGCAGTGAGCAGTTCTTC. Translation gives CASSPGGSSEQFF. V usage is TRBV9 and J usage is TRBJ2-1, with 7 bases aligning to TRBD2. The V gene's germline CDR1 is SGDLS and CDR2 YYNGEE. V trimming: 4 bases; J trimming: 9 bases; junction bases outside the gene matches: 7. The CDR3 is 13 amino acids.

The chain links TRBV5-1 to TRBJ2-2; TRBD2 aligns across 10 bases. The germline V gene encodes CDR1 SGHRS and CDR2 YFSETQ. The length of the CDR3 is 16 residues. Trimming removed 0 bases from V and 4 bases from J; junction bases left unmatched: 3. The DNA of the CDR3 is TGCGCCAGCAGCTTGGGGTCTAGCGGGGGCACCGGGGAGCTGTTTTTT. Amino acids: CASSLGSSGGTGELFF.

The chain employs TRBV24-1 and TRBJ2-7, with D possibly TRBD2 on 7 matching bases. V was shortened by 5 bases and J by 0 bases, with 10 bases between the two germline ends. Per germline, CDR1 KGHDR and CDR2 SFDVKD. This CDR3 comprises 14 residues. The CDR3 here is CATSAGGPSYEQYF. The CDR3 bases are TGTGCCACCAGTGCGGGGGGCCCCTCCTACGAGCAGTACTTC.